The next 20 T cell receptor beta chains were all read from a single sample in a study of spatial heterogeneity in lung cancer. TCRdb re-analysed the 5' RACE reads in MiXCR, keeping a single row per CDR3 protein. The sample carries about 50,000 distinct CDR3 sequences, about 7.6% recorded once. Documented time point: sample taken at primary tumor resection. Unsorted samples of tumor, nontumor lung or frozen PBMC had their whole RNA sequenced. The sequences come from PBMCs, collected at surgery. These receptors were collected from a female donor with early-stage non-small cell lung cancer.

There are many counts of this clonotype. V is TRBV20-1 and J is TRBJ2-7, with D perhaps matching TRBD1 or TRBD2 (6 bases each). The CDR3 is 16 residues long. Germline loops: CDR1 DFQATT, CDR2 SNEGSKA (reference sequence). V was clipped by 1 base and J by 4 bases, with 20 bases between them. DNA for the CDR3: TGCAGTGCTAGAGCGAGGGGGGCGCGAGGTTTTTACGAGCAGTACTTC. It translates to CSARARGARGFYEQYF.

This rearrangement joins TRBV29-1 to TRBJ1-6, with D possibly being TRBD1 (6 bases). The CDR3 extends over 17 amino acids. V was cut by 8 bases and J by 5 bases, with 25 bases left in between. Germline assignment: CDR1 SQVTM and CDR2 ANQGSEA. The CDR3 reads CSPPDGTTGQNNSPLHF. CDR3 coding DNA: TGCAGCCCTCCGGACGGGACAACGGGACAAAATAATTCACCCCTCCACTTT.

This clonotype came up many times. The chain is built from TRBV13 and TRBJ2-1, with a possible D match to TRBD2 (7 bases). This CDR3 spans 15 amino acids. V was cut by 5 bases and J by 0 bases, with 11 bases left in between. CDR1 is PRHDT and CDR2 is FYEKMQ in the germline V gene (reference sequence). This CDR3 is CASSLRGGSYNEQFF. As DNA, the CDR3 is TGTGCCAGCAGCCTAAGGGGGGGCTCCTACAATGAGCAGTTCTTC.

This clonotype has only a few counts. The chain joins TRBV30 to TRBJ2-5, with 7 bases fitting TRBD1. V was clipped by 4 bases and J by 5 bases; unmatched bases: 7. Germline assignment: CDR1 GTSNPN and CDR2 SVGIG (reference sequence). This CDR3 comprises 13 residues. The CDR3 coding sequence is TGTGCCTGGAAACAGGGGTTTTGGGAGACCCAGTACTTC. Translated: CAWKQGFWETQYF. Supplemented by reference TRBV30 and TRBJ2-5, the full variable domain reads SQTIHQWPATLVQPVGSPLSLECTVEGTSNPNLYWYRQAAGRGLQLLFYSVGIGQISSEVPQNLSASRPQDRQFILSSKKLLLSDSGFYLCAWKQGFWETQYFGPGTRLLVL.

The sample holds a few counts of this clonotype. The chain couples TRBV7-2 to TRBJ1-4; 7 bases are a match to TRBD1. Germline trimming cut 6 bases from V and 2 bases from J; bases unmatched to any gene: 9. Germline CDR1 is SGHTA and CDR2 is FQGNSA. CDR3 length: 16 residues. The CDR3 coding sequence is TGTGCCAGCAGTCAAATTCCGGGACAGACTAATGAAAAACTGTTTTTT. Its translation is CASSQIPGQTNEKLFF.

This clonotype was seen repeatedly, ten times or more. CDR3 protein: CASNPSGGAETQYF. The DNA for the CDR3 is TGTGCCAGCAACCCGAGCGGGGGGGCAGAGACCCAGTACTTC. The chain links TRBV3-1 to TRBJ2-5, with TRBD2 matching over 10 bases. Germline assignment: CDR1 LGHDT and CDR2 YNNKEL (reference sequence). The CDR3 is made up of 14 amino acids. V shed 7 bases, J shed 4 bases, and the junction held 6 bases outside the gene matches.

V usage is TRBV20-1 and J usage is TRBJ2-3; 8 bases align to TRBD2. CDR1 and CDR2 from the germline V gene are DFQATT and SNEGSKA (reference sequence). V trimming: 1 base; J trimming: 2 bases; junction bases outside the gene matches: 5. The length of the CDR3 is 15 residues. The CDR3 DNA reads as TGCAGTGCTAGAGCAGCGGGGGCTAACACAGATACGCAGTATTTT. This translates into CSARAAGANTDTQYF.

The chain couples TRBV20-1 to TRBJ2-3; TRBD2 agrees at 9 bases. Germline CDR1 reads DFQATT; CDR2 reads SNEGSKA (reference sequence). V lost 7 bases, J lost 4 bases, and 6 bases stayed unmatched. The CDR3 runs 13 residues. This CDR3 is CSVWTSEPDTQYF. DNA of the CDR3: TGCAGTGTGTGGACTAGCGAACCAGATACGCAGTATTTT.

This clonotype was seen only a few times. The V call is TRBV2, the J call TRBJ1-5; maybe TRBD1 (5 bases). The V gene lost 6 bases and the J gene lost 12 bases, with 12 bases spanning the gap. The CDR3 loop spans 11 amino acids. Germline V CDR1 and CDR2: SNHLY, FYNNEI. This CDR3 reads CASRGGGVQHF. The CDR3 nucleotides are TGTGCCAGCAGGGGCGGGGGGGTCCAGCATTTT.

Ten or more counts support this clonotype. CDR3 loop: CASSLGGGNSPLHF. As DNA, the CDR3 is TGTGCCAGCAGTTTAGGTGGTGGAAATTCACCCCTCCACTTT. The J gene is TRBJ1-6, the V gene TRBV28, with no clear D. Trimming pared 2 bases from V and 7 bases from J, leaving 9 bases between. Germline CDR1 is MDHEN and CDR2 is SYDVKM. The CDR3 extends over 14 amino acids. Full variable domain (outside the CDR3, taken from reference TRBV28 and TRBJ1-6): DVKVTQSSRYLVKRTGEKVFLECVQDMDHENMFWYRQDPGLGLRLIYFSYDVKMKEKGDIPEGYSVSREKKERFSLILESASTNQTSMYLCASSLGGGNSPLHFGNGTRLTVT.

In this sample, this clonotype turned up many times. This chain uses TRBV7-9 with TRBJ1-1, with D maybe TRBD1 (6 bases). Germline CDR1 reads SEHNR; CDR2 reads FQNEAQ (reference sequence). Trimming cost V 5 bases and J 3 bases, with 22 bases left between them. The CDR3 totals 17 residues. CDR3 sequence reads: CASSPFPGGRVDTEAFF. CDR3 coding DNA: TGTGCCAGCAGCCCCTTCCCCGGGGGCCGGGTGGACACTGAAGCTTTCTTT.

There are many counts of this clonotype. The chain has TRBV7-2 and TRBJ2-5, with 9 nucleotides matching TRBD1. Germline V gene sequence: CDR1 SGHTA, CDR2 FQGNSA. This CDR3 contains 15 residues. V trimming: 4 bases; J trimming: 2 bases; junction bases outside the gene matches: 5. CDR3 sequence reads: CASSYRGPGQETQYF. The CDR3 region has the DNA TGTGCCAGCAGCTACAGGGGGCCCGGTCAAGAGACCCAGTACTTC.

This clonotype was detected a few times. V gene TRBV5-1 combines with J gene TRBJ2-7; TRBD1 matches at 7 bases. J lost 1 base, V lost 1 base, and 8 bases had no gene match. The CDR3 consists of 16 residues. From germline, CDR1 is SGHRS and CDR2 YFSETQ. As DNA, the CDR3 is TGCGCCAGCAGCTTGCAGGGGGACCCGTTTTCCTACGAGCAGTACTTC. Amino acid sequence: CASSLQGDPFSYEQYF.

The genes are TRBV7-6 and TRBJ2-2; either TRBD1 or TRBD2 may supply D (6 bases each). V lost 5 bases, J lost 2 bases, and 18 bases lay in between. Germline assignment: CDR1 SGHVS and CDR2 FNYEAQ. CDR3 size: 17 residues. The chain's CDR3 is CASSPGGRGPNTGELFF. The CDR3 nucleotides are TGTGCCAGCAGCCCCGGGGGCAGGGGACCAAACACCGGGGAGCTGTTTTTT.

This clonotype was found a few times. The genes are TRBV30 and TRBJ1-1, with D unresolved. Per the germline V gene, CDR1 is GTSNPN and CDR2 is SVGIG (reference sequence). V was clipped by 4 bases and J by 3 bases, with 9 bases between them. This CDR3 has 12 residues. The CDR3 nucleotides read TGTGCCTGGAAATGGAGGGACACTGAAGCTTTCTTT. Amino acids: CAWKWRDTEAFF.

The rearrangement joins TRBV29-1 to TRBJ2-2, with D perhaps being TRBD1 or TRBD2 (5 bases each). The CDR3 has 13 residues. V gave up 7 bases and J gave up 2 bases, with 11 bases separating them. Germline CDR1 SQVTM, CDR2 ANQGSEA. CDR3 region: CSGRDPNTGELFF. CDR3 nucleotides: TGCAGCGGTCGGGACCCCAACACCGGGGAGCTGTTTTTT.

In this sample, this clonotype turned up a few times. CDR3 in amino acids: CASSLSIGTSINEQFF. The CDR3 region has the DNA TGCGCCAGCAGCTTGTCTATCGGGACTAGCATTAATGAGCAGTTCTTC. V is TRBV5-1 and J is TRBJ2-1; 9 bases map to TRBD2. The CDR3 loop spans 16 amino acids. Unmatched junction bases numbered 9, after V lost 1 base and J lost 7 bases. Germline CDR1 reads SGHRS; CDR2 reads YFSETQ.

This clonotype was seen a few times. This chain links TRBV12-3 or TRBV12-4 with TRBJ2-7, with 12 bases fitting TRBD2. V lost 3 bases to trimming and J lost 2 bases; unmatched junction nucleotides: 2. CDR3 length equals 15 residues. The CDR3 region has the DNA TGTGCCAGCAGTTTTACTAGCGGGGGGACCTACGAGCAGTACTTC. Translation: CASSFTSGGTYEQYF.

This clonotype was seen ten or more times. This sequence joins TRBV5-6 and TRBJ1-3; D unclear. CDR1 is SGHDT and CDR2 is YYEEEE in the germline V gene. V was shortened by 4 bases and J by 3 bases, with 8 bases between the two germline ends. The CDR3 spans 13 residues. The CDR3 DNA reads TGTGCCAGCAGCCTAACGCTTGGAAACACCATATATTTT. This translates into CASSLTLGNTIYF.

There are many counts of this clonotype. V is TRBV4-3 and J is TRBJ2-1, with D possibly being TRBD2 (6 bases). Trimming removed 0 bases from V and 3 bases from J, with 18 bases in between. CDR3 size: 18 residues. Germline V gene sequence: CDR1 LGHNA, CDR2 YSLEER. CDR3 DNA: TGCGCCAGCAGCCAAGATCAGGCGGGGCAGGACCTCTACAATGAGCAGTTCTTC. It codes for CASSQDQAGQDLYNEQFF.